Sequencing of this T cell receptor (beta chain) was carried out in a study of cytomegalovirus exposure and HLA in healthy donors. CDR1 is MNHNS, CDR2 SASEGT, per germline. The CDR3 totals 15 residues. The ends lost 4 bases at V and 4 bases at J; junction bases unmatched: 7. As regards this clone: The antigen remains unidentified.

Whole-study findings and limits: CMV serostatus was the only recorded immune exposure for donors. Common viral pathogens were later found to be apparently linked to several of the most significant clusters. A later analysis linked a missense variant in DCLRE1C to the trimming of TCR beta V and J genes.

Unrecorded immune exposures were likely, despite nominal health at sampling. The PCR made use of 60 Vbeta and 13 Jbeta primers. Sequenced by immunoSEQ multiplex PCR; TCRdb stores in-frame clones only, minus some. The data contain 150,000 to 200,000 clones, around 80% of them singletons. The clonotype was recovered from a man aged 18 to 30 in good health and CMV-seronegative. Sequenced sample: PBMCs. J is TRBJ2-1 and V is TRBV6-1; TRBD1 aligns across 7 bases. Here the CDR3 reads CASSGTGRIYNEQFF. The CDR3 DNA is TGTGCCAGCAGTGGGACAGGCCGGATTTACAATGAGCAGTTCTTC.